Each of the 20 T cell receptor beta chains below was sequenced from the same sample in a study of a mutant IDH1 vaccine in newly diagnosed glioma (dated by TCRdb to the early 2020s). The method was the immunoSEQ multiplex PCR assay. This is the immuneACCESS table as TCRdb keeps it, with only in-frame sequences that have V and J called. A part of the clones is gone; compared with another copy, unresolved V genes explain less than half, and the rest is unexplained. Here the sample has 9,000 to 13,000 clones; about four fifths occur a single time. In total, the top ten clones hold around a sixth of the sample. The time point tag for this specimen amounts to: week 47, end of study. Every vaccine dose consisted of 300 ug of a 20-mer mutant IDH1 peptide in Montanide, administered subcutaneously together with topical imiquimod. These receptors have no known antigen. The sequencing used PBMCs, collected from a glioma patient whose treatment included an IDH1 peptide vaccine. All receptors derive from a man aged 25-45 years with glioma.

This rearrangement joins TRBV7-9 to TRBJ2-7; 7 bases line up with TRBD1. The V gene end was trimmed by 5 bases and the J gene end by 0 bases; junction bases not matched to a gene: 4. Per germline, CDR1 SEHNR and CDR2 FQNEAQ (reference sequence). The CDR3 runs to 14 residues. The CDR3 DNA sequence: TGTGCCAGCAGCCCTTGGACAGGCTCCTACGAGCAGTACTTC. Its translation is CASSPWTGSYEQYF.

This clone has a handful of counts. The chain couples TRBV11-2 to TRBJ1-1; D not certain. Germline V gives CDR1 SGHAT, CDR2 FQNNGV. With 1 base removed from V and 0 bases from J, the gap between germline ends came to 6 bases. This CDR3 has 14 residues. DNA for the CDR3: TGTGCCAGCAGCTTAGGGCCGTTGAACACTGAAGCTTTCTTT. Translated: CASSLGPLNTEAFF.

This clone was observed a few times. The chain links TRBV19 to TRBJ1-2; D remains ambiguous. Trimming took 5 bases from V and 4 from J, leaving 8 bases between them. CDR1 is LNHDA and CDR2 is SQIVND in the germline V gene (reference sequence). The CDR3 runs 12 residues. The CDR3 region is CASSHSVYGYTF. The CDR3 region has the DNA TGTGCCAGTAGTCACAGCGTCTATGGCTACACCTTC.

V usage is TRBV2 and J usage is TRBJ1-5, with D perhaps matching TRBD1 (6 bases). The CDR3 runs 11 residues. V shed 2 bases and J shed 11 bases, with 7 bases lying between them. CDR1 and CDR2 from the germline V gene are SNHLY and FYNNEI. CDR3 protein: CASSESGAQHF. CDR3 sequence (DNA): TGTGCCAGCAGTGAATCAGGGGCCCAGCATTTT.

The J gene is TRBJ1-2, the V gene TRBV6-6; no firm D call. CDR3 size: 13 residues. V lost 0 bases, J lost 7 bases, and 9 bases lay in between. The germline gives CDR1 MNHNY, CDR2 SVGAGI (reference sequence). CDR3 sequence reads: CASSYSIFSGYTF. As DNA, the CDR3 is TGTGCCAGCAGTTACTCGATTTTCTCTGGCTACACCTTC.

The genes are TRBV27 and TRBJ2-7, with 7 bases fitting TRBD1. CDR3 length: 13 amino acids. CDR1 is MNHEY, CDR2 SMNVEV, per germline (reference sequence). V shed 7 bases and J 2 bases; nucleotides not matched to a gene: 5. In nucleotides, the CDR3 is TGTGCCAGCACACAGGGGCCCGCCTACGAGCAGTACTTC. Translation gives CASTQGPAYEQYF.

This chain uses TRBV27 with TRBJ2-7; possibly TRBD1 for D (7 bases). Trimming removed 3 bases at V and 3 bases at J, with 9 bases between. The CDR3 is 13 amino acids. Germline V gene sequence: CDR1 MNHEY, CDR2 SMNVEV (reference sequence). CDR3 DNA sequence: TGTGCCAGCAGTTTCAGGGGGGACTACGAGCAGTACTTC. This gives the protein CASSFRGDYEQYF.

This clone has a single count. The chain employs TRBV19 and TRBJ2-6; the match to TRBD1 covers 7 bases. With V trimmed by 7 bases and J by 2 bases, 5 bases remained unmatched. Germline loops: CDR1 LNHDA, CDR2 SQIVND (reference sequence). This CDR3 has 15 amino acids. The CDR3 DNA sequence: TGTGCCAGTACTCTCGACAGGGCTGGGGCCAACGTCCTGACTTTC. Encoded protein: CASTLDRAGANVLTF. Using reference TRBV19 and TRBJ2-6 for the parts outside the CDR3, the full variable domain is DGGITQSPKYLFRKEGQNVTLSCEQNLNHDAMYWYRQDPGQGLRLIYYSQIVNDFQKGDIAEGYSVSREKKESFPLTVTSAQKNPTAFYLCASTLDRAGANVLTFGAGSRLTVL.

The rearrangement uses TRBV19 and TRBJ2-7; weak D call: TRBD2 (7 bases). V lost 4 bases, J lost 6 bases, and 16 bases lay in between. The CDR3 consists of 14 residues. The germline V gene has CDR1 LNHDA and CDR2 SQIVND (reference sequence). The CDR3 is CASSTSGGWGEQYF. Here the CDR3 DNA reads TGTGCCAGTAGTACTTCGGGGGGCTGGGGCGAGCAGTACTTC.

The V call is TRBV2, the J call TRBJ2-5, with a tentative D call TRBD1 (6 bases). The V end was cut by 5 bases, the J end by 0 bases, with 7 bases between. CDR1 is SNHLY, CDR2 FYNNEI, per germline. This CDR3 comprises 13 residues. This chain's CDR3 is CASSWDNQETQYF. The CDR3 DNA reads TGTGCCAGCAGTTGGGACAACCAAGAGACCCAGTACTTC. The full variable domain, completed using reference TRBV2 and TRBJ2-5, is EPEVTQTPSHQVTQMGQEVILRCVPISNHLYFYWYRQILGQKVEFLVSFYNNEISEKSEIFDDQFSVERPDGSNFTLKIRSTKLEDSAMYFCASSWDNQETQYFGPGTRLLVL.

This sequence joins TRBV5-4 and TRBJ2-7; D gene unclear. This CDR3 is 14 amino acids long. V was trimmed by 1 base and J by 3 bases, leaving 11 bases between them. The germline gives CDR1 SGHNT, CDR2 YYREEE (reference sequence). The CDR3 protein is CASSLKVKDYEQYF. In nucleotides, the CDR3 is TGTGCCAGCAGCTTGAAGGTAAAGGACTACGAGCAGTACTTC.

The chain joins TRBV6-5 to TRBJ1-3; D is unresolved. V was trimmed by 3 bases and J by 0 bases, leaving 12 bases between them. There are 16 residues in the CDR3. Germline V CDR1 and CDR2: MNHEY, SVGAGI. CDR3 region: CASSYSNGRSGNTIYF. The CDR3 DNA follows: TGTGCCAGCAGTTATAGCAACGGCCGCTCTGGAAACACCATATATTTT.

This clone was seen a handful of times. The rearrangement joins TRBV5-6 to TRBJ1-5, with D uncertain. CDR1 and CDR2 from the germline V gene are SGHDT and YYEEEE. The CDR3 runs 12 residues. V lost 0 bases, J lost 5 bases, and 3 bases lay in between. This chain's CDR3 is CASSLVDQPQHF. CDR3 bases: TGTGCCAGCAGCTTGGTTGATCAGCCCCAGCATTTT.

This chain connects TRBV5-1 to TRBJ2-2; 9 bases fit TRBD1. Germline V gene lookup returns CDR1 SGHRS and CDR2 YFSETQ. The CDR3 is 16 amino acids. After removal of 4 bases from V and 6 bases from J, the junction contained 10 bases not matched to a gene. The DNA of the CDR3 is TGCGCCAGCAGCCTGGACAGGGGCCTCCCACCCGGGGAGCTGTTTTTT. Its translation is CASSLDRGLPPGELFF.

This chain joins TRBV7-9 and TRBJ2-1; D unclear. This CDR3 has 15 residues. The V gene lost 3 bases and the J gene lost 1 base, with 10 bases spanning the gap. Germline CDR1 reads SEHNR; CDR2 reads FQNEAQ (reference sequence). CDR3 DNA sequence: TGTGCCAGCAGCTTCTCATTGGGGTCCTACAATGAGCAGTTCTTC. Amino acid sequence: CASSFSLGSYNEQFF.

This clone was seen a handful of times. This chain links TRBV7-9 with TRBJ2-1; 7 bases agree with TRBD2. J was trimmed by 7 bases and V by 1 base; bases with no gene match: 4. There are 14 residues in the CDR3. In germline, CDR1 is SEHNR, CDR2 FQNEAQ (reference sequence). CDR3 nucleotide sequence: TGTGCCAGCAGCTTAGTTGGCGGGAGAAATGAGCAGTTCTTC. Its protein is CASSLVGGRNEQFF.

V usage is TRBV29-1 and J usage is TRBJ2-7; tentative D call: TRBD1 (5 bases). V lost 7 bases to trimming and J lost 2 bases, with 9 bases between them. The CDR3 consists of 11 residues. Germline V gene sequence: CDR1 SQVTM, CDR2 ANQGSEA. The CDR3 bases are TGCAGCGCTAAGGGGACCTACGAGCAGTACTTC. Residues: CSAKGTYEQYF.

This chain joins TRBV18 and TRBJ1-1; unclear D gene. This CDR3 region has 13 residues. Per germline, CDR1 KGHSH and CDR2 LQKENI. V was shortened by 3 bases and J by 0 bases, with 5 bases between the two germline ends. In DNA form, the CDR3 reads TGTGCCAGCTCACCCCTATTGAACACTGAAGCTTTCTTT. It encodes CASSPLLNTEAFF.

The chain recombines TRBV29-1 with TRBJ2-3; 10 bases align to TRBD2. The CDR3 covers 15 residues. The V segment lost 6 bases and the J segment 6 bases; nucleotides outside the gene matches: 12. CDR1 is SQVTM, CDR2 ANQGSEA, per germline. CDR3 sequence (DNA): TGCAGCGTGGGAGGAGCGGGAGGGTCCAGGGATACGCAGTATTTT. Protein: CSVGGAGGSRDTQYF.

This rearrangement joins TRBV7-9 to TRBJ2-2, with 12 bases identical to TRBD2. Germline V gene sequence: CDR1 SEHNR, CDR2 FQNEAQ (reference sequence). The ends lost 4 bases at V and 3 bases at J; junction bases unmatched: 3. This CDR3 spans 16 amino acids. DNA for the CDR3: TGTGCCAGCAGCTCGGGACTAGCGGGCCACACCGGGGAGCTGTTTTTT. This gives the protein CASSSGLAGHTGELFF. Full variable domain (missing parts from reference TRBV7-9 and TRBJ2-2): DTGVSQNPRHKITKRGQNVTFRCDPISEHNRLYWYRQTLGQGPEFLTYFQNEAQLEKSRLLSDRFSAERPKGSFSTLEIQRTEQGDSAMYLCASSSGLAGHTGELFFGEGSRLTVL.